The clone carrying this TCR beta chain came up a few times. Every sample yielded at least 6.5 million isolated PBMCs. For the second PCR, which ran for about 7 to 11 cycles, a sample-barcoded 5' primer and a J-beta primer mix were used. MiXCR, applied by TCRdb to the 5' RACE reads, yields one record per CDR3 protein. The repertoire holds about 1.6 million distinct CDR3 sequences, with about 31% as singletons. Germline assignment: CDR1 SNHLY and CDR2 FYNNEI. The CDR3 loop spans 12 amino acids. The V end lost 4 bases, the J end lost 7 bases, and 8 bases lay between the germline ends. The data belong to a study of blood T cells in healthy people across ages.

This clonotype was obtained from a woman between 25 and 40 years old in good health. The V and J genes are TRBV2 and TRBJ1-5; unclear D gene. Sequenced: blood. CDR3 sequence (DNA): TGTGCCAGCAGTGGAAGGGCCCAGCCCCAGCATTTT. Translated, it gives CASSGRAQPQHF. Full variable domain (outside the CDR3, taken from reference TRBV2 and TRBJ1-5): EPEVTQTPSHQVTQMGQEVILRCVPISNHLYFYWYRQILGQKVEFLVSFYNNEISEKSEIFDDQFSVERPDGSNFTLKIRSTKLEDSAMYFCASSGRAQPQHFGDGTRLSIL.